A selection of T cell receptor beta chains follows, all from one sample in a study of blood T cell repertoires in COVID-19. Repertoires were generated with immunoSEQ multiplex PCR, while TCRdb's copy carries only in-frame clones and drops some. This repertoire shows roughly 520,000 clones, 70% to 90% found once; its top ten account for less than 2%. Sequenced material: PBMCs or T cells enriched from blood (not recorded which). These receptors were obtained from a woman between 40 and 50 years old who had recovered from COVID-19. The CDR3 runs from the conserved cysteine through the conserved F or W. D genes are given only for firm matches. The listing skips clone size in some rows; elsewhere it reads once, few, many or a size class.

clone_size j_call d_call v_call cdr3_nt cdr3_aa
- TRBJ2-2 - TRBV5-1 TGCGCCAGCAGCCTAATTAGCGGAAACACCGGGGAGCTGTTTTTT CASSLISGNTGELFF
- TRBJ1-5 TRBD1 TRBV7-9 TGTGCCAGCAGCTTAGCAGGGGGCCGTAATCAGCCCCAGCATTTT CASSLAGGRNQPQHF
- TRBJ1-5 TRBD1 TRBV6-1 TGTGCCAGCAGTGACCCTACAGGGGGCGGGCAGCCCCAGCATTTT CASSDPTGGGQPQHF
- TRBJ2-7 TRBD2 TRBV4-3 TGCGCCAGCAGCCAAAAGCTGTCAGGACTAGCGGGAGCCTACGAGCAGTACTTC CASSQKLSGLAGAYEQYF
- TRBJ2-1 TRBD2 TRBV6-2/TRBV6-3 TGTGCCAGCAACCCCAGCGGGGCGCTTTCCTACAATGAGCAGTTCTTC CASNPSGALSYNEQFF
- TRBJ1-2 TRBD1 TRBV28 TGTGCCAGCAGTGAACCGGGTCCGGGACAGGTGATCTTC CASSEPGPGQVIF
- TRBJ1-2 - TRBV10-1 TGCGCCAGCAGTGAGTCGACTTGGTATGGCTACACCTTC CASSESTWYGYTF
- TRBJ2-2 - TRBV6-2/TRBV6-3 TGTGCCAGCAGTCAGGACAGCCCCGGGGAGCTGTTTTTT CASSQDSPGELFF
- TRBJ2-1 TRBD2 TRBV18 TGTGCCAGCTCACCACCGCGGCTAGCGGGAGGACTGTACAATGAGCAGTTCTTC CASSPPRLAGGLYNEQFF
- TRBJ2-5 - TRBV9 TGTGCCAGCAGCGTAGGGGCTAGCTTAGAGACCCAGTACTTC CASSVGASLETQYF
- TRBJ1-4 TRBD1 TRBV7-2 TGTGCCAGCAGCAGGGGGGCAGGGGGAAGGGAAAAACTGTTTTTT CASSRGAGGREKLFF
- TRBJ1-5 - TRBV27 TGTGCCAGCAGTTGGGATCGGGGGTCTCAGCCCCAGCATTTT CASSWDRGSQPQHF
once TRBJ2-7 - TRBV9 TGTGCCAGCAGCGTAGGGGCACACTACGAGCAGTACTTC CASSVGAHYEQYF
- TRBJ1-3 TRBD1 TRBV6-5 TGTGCCAGCAAAAGGACAGGGGACTCTGGAAACACCATATATTTT CASKRTGDSGNTIYF
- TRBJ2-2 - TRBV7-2 TGTGCCAGCAGCCCAGGATCCCCGAACACCGGGGAGCTGTTTTTT CASSPGSPNTGELFF
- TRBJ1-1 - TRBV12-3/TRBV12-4 TGTGCCAGCAGTTTGGGAGAGAACACTGAAGCTTTCTTT CASSLGENTEAFF
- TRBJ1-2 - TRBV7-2 TGTGCCAGCAGCGTCCCACAGGGTGAACTATATGGCTACACCTTC CASSVPQGELYGYTF
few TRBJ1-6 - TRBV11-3 TGTGCCAGCAGCAAATCCCCTTATAATTCACCCCTCCACTTT CASSKSPYNSPLHF
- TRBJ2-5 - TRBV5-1 TGCGCCAGCAGCCTGGGACTCGTCCAAGAGACCCAGTACTTC CASSLGLVQETQYF
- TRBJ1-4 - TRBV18 TGTGCCAGCTCATCGCAACAGGGAAAGGGTGAAAAACTGTTTTTT CASSSQQGKGEKLFF
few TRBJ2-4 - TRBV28 TGTGCCAGCGGGCCCAGACAGCCAAACATTCAGTACTTC CASGPRQPNIQYF
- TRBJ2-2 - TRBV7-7 TGTGCTAGCAGCTTACATGCTGGTGGGGGGACCGGGGAGCTGTTTTTT CASSLHAGGGTGELFF
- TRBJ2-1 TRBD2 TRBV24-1 TGTGCCACCAGTGATACCAGCGGGACTAGCGAATACAATGAGCAGTTCTTC CATSDTSGTSEYNEQFF
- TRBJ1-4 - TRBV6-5 TGTGCCAGCAGTTACTCGGGAGCAACTAATGAAAAACTGTTTTTT CASSYSGATNEKLFF
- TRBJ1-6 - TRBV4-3 TGCGCCAGCAGCCAAGAACATGGGGGGGGAAGTCTTTTTACGGGGTCACCCCTCCACTTT CASSQEHGGGSLFTGSPLHF
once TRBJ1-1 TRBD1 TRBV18 TGTGCCAGCTCACAAAACCGGGACAGAGACATGAACACTGAAGCTTTCTTT CASSQNRDRDMNTEAFF
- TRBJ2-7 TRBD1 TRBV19 TGTGCCAGCTCAAGCGCCGGGACAGCAGTCTCCTACGAGCAGTACTTC CASSSAGTAVSYEQYF
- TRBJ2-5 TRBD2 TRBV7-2 TGTGCCAGCAGCTTAGTTCCTAGCGGGCAAGAGACCCAGTACTTC CASSLVPSGQETQYF
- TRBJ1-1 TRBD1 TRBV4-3 TGCGCCAGCAGCCAAGGAACGACAGGGACGAACACTGAAGCTTTCTTT CASSQGTTGTNTEAFF
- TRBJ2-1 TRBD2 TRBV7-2 TGTGCCAGCAGCTTAGGAAAGGGACTAGGGCGAGAGCAGTTCTTC CASSLGKGLGREQFF
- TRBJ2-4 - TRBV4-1 TGCGCCAGCATTGGACAGCAAAACATTCAGTACTTC CASIGQQNIQYF
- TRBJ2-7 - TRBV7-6 TGTGCCAGCAGCCGACAGGTTTTCTACGAGCAGTACTTC CASSRQVFYEQYF
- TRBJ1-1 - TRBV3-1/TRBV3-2 TGTGCCAGCAGCCAAGATCGGGGAGGTGAAGCTTTCTTT CASSQDRGGEAFF
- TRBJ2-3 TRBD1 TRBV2 TGTGCCAGCGGAACAGGGGTCCCTTACACAGATACGCAGTATTTT CASGTGVPYTDTQYF
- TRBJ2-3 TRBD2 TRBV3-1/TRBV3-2 TGTGCCAGCAGCCAAAGAGCGGGAGGGACCCCAGATACGCAGTATTTT CASSQRAGGTPDTQYF
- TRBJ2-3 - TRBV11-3 TGTGCCAGCAAGCCTAAGGGGACAGATACGCAGTATTTT CASKPKGTDTQYF
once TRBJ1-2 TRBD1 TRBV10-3 TGTGCCATCAGTGACCTAGGGACAGACTATGGCTACACCTTC CAISDLGTDYGYTF
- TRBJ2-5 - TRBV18 TGTGCCAGCTCCCGGGACTTGGGCCAAGAGACCCAGTACTTC CASSRDLGQETQYF
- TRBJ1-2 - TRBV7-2 TGTGCCAGCAGCTCCTCCGGGACAAACTATGGCTACACCTTC CASSSSGTNYGYTF
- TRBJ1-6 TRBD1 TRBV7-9 TGTGCCAGCAGCCTACGGGGACAGCCAACTTCACCCCTCCACTTT CASSLRGQPTSPLHF
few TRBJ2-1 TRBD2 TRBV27 TGTGCCAGCAGTTTAAGTGGGGCTAGCGGTTACAATGAGCAGTTCTTC CASSLSGASGYNEQFF
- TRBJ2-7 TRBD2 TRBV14 TGTGCCAGCAGCCGGCGGACTAGCCCTCTCGAGCAGTACTTC CASSRRTSPLEQYF
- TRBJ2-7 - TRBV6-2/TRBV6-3 TGTGCCAGCAGTTACGGAGGCGATGGGTTCCACGAGCAGTACTTC CASSYGGDGFHEQYF
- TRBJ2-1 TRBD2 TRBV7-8 TGTGCCAGCAGCTTAGGGCGGGAGGGGTATGAGCAGTTCTTC CASSLGREGYEQFF
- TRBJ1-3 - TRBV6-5 TGTGCCAGCAGCCGGGAGGGGGGCTCTGGAAACACCATATATTTT CASSREGGSGNTIYF
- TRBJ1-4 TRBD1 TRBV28 TGTGCCAGCAGGAGGATGGGACAGGGGCATGAAAAACTGTTTTTT CASRRMGQGHEKLFF
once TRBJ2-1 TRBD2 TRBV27 TGTGCCAGCAGCCGACTAGCGGGGGGCTACAATGAGCAGTTCTTC CASSRLAGGYNEQFF
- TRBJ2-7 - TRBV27 TGTGCCAGCTCCCTCGGAGGGCGGAACTACGAGCAGTACTTC CASSLGGRNYEQYF
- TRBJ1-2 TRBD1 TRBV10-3 TGTGCCAGCGGACAGGGAAACTATGGCTACACCTTC CASGQGNYGYTF
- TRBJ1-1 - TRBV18 TGTGCCAGCTCACGGGAGGGGAACACTGAAGCTTTCTTT CASSREGNTEAFF
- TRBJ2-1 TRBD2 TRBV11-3 TGTGCCAGCAGCTCTCGGACTAGCGGCTACAATGAGCAGTTCTTC CASSSRTSGYNEQFF
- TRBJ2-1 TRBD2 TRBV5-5 TGTGCCAGCAGCTGGGGACTAGCGGGAGGCTACAATGAGCAGTTCTTC CASSWGLAGGYNEQFF
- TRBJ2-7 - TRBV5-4 TGTGCCAGCAGCTTGGCGGCAGGGGAATATTACGAGCAGTACTTC CASSLAAGEYYEQYF
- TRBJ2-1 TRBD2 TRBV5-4 TGTGCCAGCAGCTTGGGACTAGCGGGAGGTGCTGAGCAGTTCTTC CASSLGLAGGAEQFF